The T cell receptor (beta chain) described here comes from a study of blood T cell repertoires in COVID-19. The CDR3 length is 13 residues. Germline trimming cut 7 bases from V and 4 bases from J; bases unmatched to any gene: 4. Germline CDR1 is MNHNY and CDR2 is SVGAGI (reference sequence). The method was immunoSEQ multiplex PCR; TCRdb's version includes in-frame clones alone and lacks a portion of them. Of about 160,000 clones in the sample, 93% were seen once. Seattle researchers signed up patients amid active infection and tracked them longitudinally. This rearrangement joins TRBV6-6 to TRBJ1-5, with 7 bases lining up with TRBD1. This TCR came from a woman aged 55-69 years with COVID-19, enrolled during active disease. The sample taken for sequencing was peripheral blood. CDR3 coding DNA: TGTGCCAGCAAAGGGACAGAAAATCAGCCCCAGCATTTT. This gives the protein CASKGTENQPQHF.